This is a list of T cell receptor beta chains from one sample in a study of T cell responses to AZD1222 COVID-19 vaccine. Sequencing was performed with immunoSEQ multiplex PCR; in TCRdb, only in-frame clones are kept and a portion is missing. The sample has roughly 120,000 clones; 70% to 90% are singletons. Sequencing was performed on peripheral blood, taken 28 days after the second AZD1222 dose. All receptors derive from an adult who received the AZD1222 COVID-19 vaccine. Both conserved end residues are trimmed from each CDR3. Fields, in order: J gene, V gene, CDR3 protein.

TRBJ2-5	TRBV7-2	ASSPGTGQETQY
TRBJ2-6	TRBV19	ASSITGGQYSGANVLT
TRBJ2-5	TRBV3-1/TRBV3-2	ASSQASGGIWYQETQY
TRBJ2-5	TRBV12-3/TRBV12-4	ASSFGLAETQY
TRBJ2-7	TRBV5-6	ASSYRELYEQY
TRBJ2-3	TRBV7-9	ASSLPGDTQY
TRBJ2-7	TRBV10-3	AISDPREGARSYEQY
TRBJ2-1	TRBV19	ASKGQSFGYNEQF
TRBJ1-1	TRBV3-1/TRBV3-2	ASSPTGSTEAF
TRBJ2-3	TRBV4-3	ASSQEKQITDTQY
TRBJ1-1	TRBV18	ASSPKVQGRLNTEAF
TRBJ2-5	TRBV7-2	ASSTRQETQY
TRBJ1-2	TRBV7-2	ASSPGYAGGYT
TRBJ2-2	TRBV5-1	ASSDTGELF
TRBJ1-2	TRBV6-5	ASSPVDSNYGYT
TRBJ1-2	TRBV12-3/TRBV12-4	ASRPGGATGYT
TRBJ2-7	TRBV6-1	ASSEAGWGPYEQY
TRBJ1-1	TRBV6-5	ASSYSSTEAF
TRBJ1-2	TRBV5-4	ASSLDRVHGYT
TRBJ2-7	TRBV19	ASSMPGHPTYEQY
TRBJ1-3	TRBV5-6	ASSPLIPEEAGNTIY
TRBJ2-2	TRBV7-2	ASSPGAGRIRELF
TRBJ2-6	TRBV7-2	ASSLGSGANVLT
TRBJ2-2	TRBV28	ASAPSRGRNTGELF
TRBJ1-4	TRBV11-2	ASSSGQGDEKLF
TRBJ2-3	TRBV12-5	ASAPSGADTQY
TRBJ2-2	TRBV7-8	ASSFRGMGTGELF
TRBJ2-1	TRBV7-6	ASSSQQDRGGNEQF
TRBJ2-1	TRBV24-1	ATRKSGGEYNEQF
TRBJ1-5	TRBV18	ASSPPLGWPQH
TRBJ1-5	TRBV4-2	ASSQDRGSNQPQH
TRBJ1-6	TRBV10-3	AISESRGVSYNSPLH
TRBJ1-2	TRBV24-1	ATSDSGPYYGYT
TRBJ2-2	TRBV6-1	ASSEGVGGGNTGELF
TRBJ1-1	TRBV6-5	ASSSPQNTEAF
TRBJ1-1	TRBV28	ASSPLRGTEAF
TRBJ2-7	TRBV4-1	ASSQTLTGSGGARGQY
TRBJ2-2	TRBV18	ASSPQRITNTGELF
TRBJ2-1	TRBV6-5	ASSLAGAPYNEQF
TRBJ2-2	TRBV24-1	ATSDVGQGNTGELF
TRBJ2-7	TRBV3-1/TRBV3-2	ASSQPQTGTGAYEQY
TRBJ1-1	TRBV2	ASSAPEAGEWEAF
TRBJ1-2	TRBV7-8	ASSHGPDYGYT
TRBJ1-1	TRBV7-9	ASSPNRGQGTEAF
TRBJ2-1	TRBV5-4	ASSPRQGASALTRKEQF
TRBJ1-5	TRBV2	ASSPGQGHQPQH